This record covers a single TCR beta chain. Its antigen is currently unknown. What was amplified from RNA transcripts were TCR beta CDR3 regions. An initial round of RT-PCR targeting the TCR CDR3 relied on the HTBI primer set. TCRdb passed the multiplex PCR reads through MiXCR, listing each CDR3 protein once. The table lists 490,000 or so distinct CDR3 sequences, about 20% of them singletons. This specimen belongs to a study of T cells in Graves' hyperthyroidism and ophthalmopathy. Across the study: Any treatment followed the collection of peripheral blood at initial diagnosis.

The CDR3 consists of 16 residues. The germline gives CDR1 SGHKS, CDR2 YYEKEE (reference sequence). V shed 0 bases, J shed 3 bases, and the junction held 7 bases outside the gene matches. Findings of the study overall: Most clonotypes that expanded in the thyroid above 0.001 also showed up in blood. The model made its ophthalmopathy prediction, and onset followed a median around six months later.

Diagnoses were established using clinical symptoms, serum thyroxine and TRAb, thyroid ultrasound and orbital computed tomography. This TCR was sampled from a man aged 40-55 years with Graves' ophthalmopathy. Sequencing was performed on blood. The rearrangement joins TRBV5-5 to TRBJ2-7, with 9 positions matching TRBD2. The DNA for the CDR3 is TGTGCCAGCAGCTTGGCCAATCTAGCGGGGTACTACGAGCAGTACTTC. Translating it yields CASSLANLAGYYEQYF.